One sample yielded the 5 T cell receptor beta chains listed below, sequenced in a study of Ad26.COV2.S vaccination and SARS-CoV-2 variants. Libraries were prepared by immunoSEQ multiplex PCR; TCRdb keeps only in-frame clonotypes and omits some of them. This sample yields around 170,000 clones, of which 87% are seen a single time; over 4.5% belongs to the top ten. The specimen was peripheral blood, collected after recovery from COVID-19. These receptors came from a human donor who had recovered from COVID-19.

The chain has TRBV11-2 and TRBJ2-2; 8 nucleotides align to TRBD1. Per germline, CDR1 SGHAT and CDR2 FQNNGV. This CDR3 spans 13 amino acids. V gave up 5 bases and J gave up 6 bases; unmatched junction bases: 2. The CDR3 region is CASSVQGAGELFF. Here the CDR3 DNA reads TGTGCCAGCAGCGTACAGGGGGCCGGGGAGCTGTTTTTT.

CDR3: CASSQEAGRDYGYTF. In nucleotides, the CDR3 is TGTGCCAGCAGCCAAGAGGCAGGCCGTGACTATGGCTACACCTTC. The V and J genes are TRBV4-2 and TRBJ1-2; the D is unclear. The CDR3 has 15 amino acids. Germline V lookup: CDR1 LGHNA, CDR2 YNFKEQ. Trimming pared 0 bases from V and 3 bases from J, leaving 11 bases between.

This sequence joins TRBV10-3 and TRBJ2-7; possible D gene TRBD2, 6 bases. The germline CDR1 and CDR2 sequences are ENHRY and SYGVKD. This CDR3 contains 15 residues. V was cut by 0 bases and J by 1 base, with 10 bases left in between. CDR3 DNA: TGTGCCATCAGTGAGTCGGCAGGGAGGTCCTACGAGCAGTACTTC. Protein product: CAISESAGRSYEQYF.

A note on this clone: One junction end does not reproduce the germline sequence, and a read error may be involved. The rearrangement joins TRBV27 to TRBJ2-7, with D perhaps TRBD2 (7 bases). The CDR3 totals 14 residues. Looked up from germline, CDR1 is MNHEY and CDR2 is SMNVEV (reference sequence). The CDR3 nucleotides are TGTGCCAGCAATTTACGGGGGGCCTCCTACGAGCAGTACTTC. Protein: CASNLRGASYEQYF.

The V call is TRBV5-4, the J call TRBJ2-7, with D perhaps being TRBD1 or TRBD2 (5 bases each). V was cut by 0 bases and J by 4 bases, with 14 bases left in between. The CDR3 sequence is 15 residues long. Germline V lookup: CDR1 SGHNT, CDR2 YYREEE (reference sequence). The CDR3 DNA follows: TGTGCCAGCAGCTTGGGACCCGGGGCCCTTTACGAGCAGTACTTC. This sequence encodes CASSLGPGALYEQYF.